Described below is a single T cell receptor beta chain sequence and its context. Its specificity is not known. The record originates from a study of beta chain features in type 1 diabetes. Broader study findings: The question of HLA type influencing TCRB rearrangement was one that remained unresolved here.

In germline, CDR1 is SGHRS, CDR2 YFSETQ. J lost 10 bases, V lost 4 bases, and 12 bases had no gene match. The CDR3 consists of 15 residues. Sequencing targeted expressed TCRB transcripts, as all isolated RNA had been reverse transcribed. TCRdb's table, derived via immunoSEQ multiplex PCR, lists solely in-frame clones and lacks some. The sample contains 350,000 or so clones, 15% to 20% of which appear only once. The sequencing input was naive CD4+ T cells from blood. V and J are TRBV5-1 and TRBJ2-7; TRBD1 aligns across 12 bases. The source of this sequence is a woman younger than 30 in good health. The CDR3 here is CASSLPGTGGAEQYF. The CDR3 DNA reads TGCGCCAGCAGCCTTCCCGGGACAGGGGGCGCGGAACAGTACTTC.